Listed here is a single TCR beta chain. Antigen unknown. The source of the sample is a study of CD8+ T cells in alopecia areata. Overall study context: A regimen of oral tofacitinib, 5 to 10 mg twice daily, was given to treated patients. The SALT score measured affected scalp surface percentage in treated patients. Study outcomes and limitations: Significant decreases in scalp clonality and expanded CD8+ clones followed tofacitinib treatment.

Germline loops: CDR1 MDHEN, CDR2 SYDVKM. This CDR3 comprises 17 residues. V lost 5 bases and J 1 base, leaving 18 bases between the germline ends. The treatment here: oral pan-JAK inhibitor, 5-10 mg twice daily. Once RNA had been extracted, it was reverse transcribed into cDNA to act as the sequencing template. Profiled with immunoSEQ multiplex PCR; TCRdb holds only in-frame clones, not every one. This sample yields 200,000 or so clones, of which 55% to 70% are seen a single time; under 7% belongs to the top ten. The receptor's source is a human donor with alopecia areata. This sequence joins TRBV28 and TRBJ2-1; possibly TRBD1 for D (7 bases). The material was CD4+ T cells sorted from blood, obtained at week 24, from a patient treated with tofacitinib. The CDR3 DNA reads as TGTGCCAGCAGTCCGCGCCGACAGGGAGGATCCTACAATGAGCAGTTCTTC. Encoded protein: CASSPRRQGGSYNEQFF.